This entry is about one TCR beta chain. Germline CDR1 reads SEHNR; CDR2 reads FQNEAQ (reference sequence). The CDR3 is made up of 19 amino acids. Trimming left V 0 bases short and J 3 bases short, with 23 bases between. This entry comes from a study of control samples from healthy donors and cancer patients. Produced via immunoSEQ multiplex PCR; TCRdb's table is partial and in-frame only. The data hold roughly 130,000 clones, with 70% to 90% observed a single time. The gene calls are TRBV7-9 and TRBJ1-1; D remains ambiguous. The sequencing input was blood. The TCR was taken from a man over 45 in good health. The CDR3 loop is CASSLATFSGSGGDTEAFF. CDR3 nucleotide sequence: TGTGCCAGCAGCTTAGCGACCTTCTCCGGGTCCGGTGGGGACACTGAAGCTTTCTTT.